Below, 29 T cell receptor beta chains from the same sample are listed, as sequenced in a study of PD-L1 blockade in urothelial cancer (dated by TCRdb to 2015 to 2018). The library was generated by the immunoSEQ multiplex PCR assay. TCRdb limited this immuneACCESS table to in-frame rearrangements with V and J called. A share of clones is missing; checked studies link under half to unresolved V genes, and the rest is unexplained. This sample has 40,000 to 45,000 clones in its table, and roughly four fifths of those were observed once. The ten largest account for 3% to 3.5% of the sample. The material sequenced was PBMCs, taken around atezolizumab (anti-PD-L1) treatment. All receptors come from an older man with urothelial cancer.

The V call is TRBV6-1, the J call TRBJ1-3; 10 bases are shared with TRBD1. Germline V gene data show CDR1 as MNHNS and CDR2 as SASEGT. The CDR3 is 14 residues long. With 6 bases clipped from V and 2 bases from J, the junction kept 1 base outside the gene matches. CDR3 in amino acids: CASRGTGAGNTIYF. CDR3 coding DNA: TGTGCCAGCAGGGGGACAGGGGCTGGAAACACCATATATTTT.

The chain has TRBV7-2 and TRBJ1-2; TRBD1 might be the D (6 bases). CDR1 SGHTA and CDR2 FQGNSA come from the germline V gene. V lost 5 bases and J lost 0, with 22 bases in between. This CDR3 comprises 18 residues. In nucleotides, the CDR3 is TGTGCCAGCAGCCCCAGCGGAGGGGGGGGGAGAGCTAACTATGGCTACACCTTC. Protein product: CASSPSGGGGRANYGYTF.

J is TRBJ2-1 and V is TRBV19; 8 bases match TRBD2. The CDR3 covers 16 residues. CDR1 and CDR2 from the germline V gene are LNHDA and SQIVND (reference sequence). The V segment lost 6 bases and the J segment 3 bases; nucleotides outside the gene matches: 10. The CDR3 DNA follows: TGTGCCAGTAGGGGAAGCGGGAGCAATTACTACAATGAGCAGTTCTTC. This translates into CASRGSGSNYYNEQFF.

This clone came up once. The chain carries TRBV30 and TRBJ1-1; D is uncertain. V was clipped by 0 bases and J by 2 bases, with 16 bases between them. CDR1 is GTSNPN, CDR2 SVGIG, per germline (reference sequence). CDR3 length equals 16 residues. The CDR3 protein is CAWSVSGRRGNTEAFF. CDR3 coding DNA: TGTGCCTGGAGTGTATCGGGCAGGCGGGGAAACACTGAAGCTTTCTTT. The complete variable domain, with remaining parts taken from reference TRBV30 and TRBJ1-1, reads SQTIHQWPATLVQPVGSPLSLECTVEGTSNPNLYWYRQAAGRGLQLLFYSVGIGQISSEVPQNLSASRPQDRQFILSSKKLLLSDSGFYLCAWSVSGRRGNTEAFFGQGTRLTVV.

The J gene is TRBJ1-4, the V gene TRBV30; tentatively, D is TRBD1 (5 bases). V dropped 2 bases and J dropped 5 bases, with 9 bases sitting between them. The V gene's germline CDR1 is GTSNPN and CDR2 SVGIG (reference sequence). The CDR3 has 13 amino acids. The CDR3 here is CAWSPHRNEKLFF. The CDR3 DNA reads TGTGCCTGGAGTCCGCACAGGAATGAAAAACTGTTTTTT.

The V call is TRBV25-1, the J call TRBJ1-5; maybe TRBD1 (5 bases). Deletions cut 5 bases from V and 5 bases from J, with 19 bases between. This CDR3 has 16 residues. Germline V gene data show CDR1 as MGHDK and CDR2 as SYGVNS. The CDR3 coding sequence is TGTGCCAGCAGTCCTTCGCGCGGGGCGCGGGATCAGCCCCAGCATTTT. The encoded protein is CASSPSRGARDQPQHF.

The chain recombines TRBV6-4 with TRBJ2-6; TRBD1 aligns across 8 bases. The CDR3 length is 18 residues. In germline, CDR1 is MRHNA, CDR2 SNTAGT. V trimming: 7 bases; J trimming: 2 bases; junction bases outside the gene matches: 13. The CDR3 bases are TGTGCCAGCAAAGAATCAGGGGGCACTAGTACTGGGGCCAACGTCCTGACTTTC. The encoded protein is CASKESGGTSTGANVLTF.

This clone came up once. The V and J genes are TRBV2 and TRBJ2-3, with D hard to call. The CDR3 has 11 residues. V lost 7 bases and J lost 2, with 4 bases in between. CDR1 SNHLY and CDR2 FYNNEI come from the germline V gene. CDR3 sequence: CASTNTDTQYF. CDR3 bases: TGTGCCAGCACCAACACAGATACGCAGTATTTT. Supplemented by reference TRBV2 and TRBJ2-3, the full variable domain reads EPEVTQTPSHQVTQMGQEVILRCVPISNHLYFYWYRQILGQKVEFLVSFYNNEISEKSEIFDDQFSVERPDGSNFTLKIRSTKLEDSAMYFCASTNTDTQYFGPGTRLTVL.

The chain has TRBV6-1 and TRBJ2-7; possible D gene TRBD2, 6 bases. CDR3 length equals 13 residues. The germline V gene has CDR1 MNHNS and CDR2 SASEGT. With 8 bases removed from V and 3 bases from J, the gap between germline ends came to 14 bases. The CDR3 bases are TGTGCCAGCTCCCGACCCGGGGGCTACGAGCAGTACTTC. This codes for CASSRPGGYEQYF.

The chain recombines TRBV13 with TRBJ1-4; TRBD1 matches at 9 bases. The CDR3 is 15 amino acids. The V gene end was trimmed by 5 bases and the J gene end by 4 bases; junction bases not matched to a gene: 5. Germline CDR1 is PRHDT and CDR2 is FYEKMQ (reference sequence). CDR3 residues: CASSAQTGGNEKLFF. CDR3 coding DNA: TGTGCCAGCAGCGCCCAGACAGGGGGTAATGAAAAACTGTTTTTT.

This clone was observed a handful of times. The CDR3 region is CASSFSGTNTEAFF. In nucleotides, the CDR3 is TGTGCCAGCAGCTTCTCAGGAACGAACACTGAAGCTTTCTTT. This rearrangement joins TRBV7-3 to TRBJ1-1; D is unresolved. V was pared by 3 bases and J by 1 base, with 9 bases between. Per germline, CDR1 SGHTA and CDR2 FQGTGA. The CDR3 is 14 residues long.

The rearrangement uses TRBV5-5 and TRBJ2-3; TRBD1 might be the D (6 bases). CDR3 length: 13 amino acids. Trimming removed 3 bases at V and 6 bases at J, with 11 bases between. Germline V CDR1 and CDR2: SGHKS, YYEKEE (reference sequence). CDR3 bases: TGTGCCAGCAGCTGGAACAGGGAGGATACGCAGTATTTT. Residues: CASSWNREDTQYF.

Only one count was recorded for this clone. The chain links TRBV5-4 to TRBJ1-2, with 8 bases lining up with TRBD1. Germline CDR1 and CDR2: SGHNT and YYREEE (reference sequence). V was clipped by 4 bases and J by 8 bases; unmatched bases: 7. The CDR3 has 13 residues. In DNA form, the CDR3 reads TGTGCCAGCAGCAGCTCAGGGGGCCCGGGCTACACCTTC. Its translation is CASSSSGGPGYTF. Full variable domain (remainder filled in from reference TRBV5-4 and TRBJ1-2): ETGVTQSPTHLIKTRGQQVTLRCSSQSGHNTVSWYQQALGQGPQFIFQYYREEENGRGNFPPRFSGLQFPNYSSELNVNALELDDSALYLCASSSSGGPGYTFGSGTRLTVV.

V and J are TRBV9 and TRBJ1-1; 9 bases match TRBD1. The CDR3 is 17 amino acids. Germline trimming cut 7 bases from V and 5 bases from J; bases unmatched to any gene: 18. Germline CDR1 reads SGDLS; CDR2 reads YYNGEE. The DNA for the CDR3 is TGTGCCAGCTCTTCAGGACAGGGGACTCGAAGGGGAACTGAAGCTTTCTTT. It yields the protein CASSSGQGTRRGTEAFF.

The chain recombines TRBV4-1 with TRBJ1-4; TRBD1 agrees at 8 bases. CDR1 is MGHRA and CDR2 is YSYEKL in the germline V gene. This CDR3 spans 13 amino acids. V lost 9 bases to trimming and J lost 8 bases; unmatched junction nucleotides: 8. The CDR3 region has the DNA TGCGCCAGTGCAGGGGGCGGAGACGAAAAACTGTTTTTT. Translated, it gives CASAGGGDEKLFF.

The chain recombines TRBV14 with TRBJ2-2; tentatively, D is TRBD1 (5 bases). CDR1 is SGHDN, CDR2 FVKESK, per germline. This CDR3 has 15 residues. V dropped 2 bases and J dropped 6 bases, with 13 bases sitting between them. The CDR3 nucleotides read TGTGCCAGCAGCCAAACTCGACCCAGGGCCGGGGAGCTGTTTTTT. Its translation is CASSQTRPRAGELFF.

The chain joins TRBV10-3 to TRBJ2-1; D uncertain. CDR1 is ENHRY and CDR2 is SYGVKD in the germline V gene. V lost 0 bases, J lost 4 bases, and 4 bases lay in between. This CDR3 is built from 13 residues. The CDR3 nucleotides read TGTGCCATCAGTGAGTCATCTTACAATGAGCAGTTCTTC. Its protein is CAISESSYNEQFF.

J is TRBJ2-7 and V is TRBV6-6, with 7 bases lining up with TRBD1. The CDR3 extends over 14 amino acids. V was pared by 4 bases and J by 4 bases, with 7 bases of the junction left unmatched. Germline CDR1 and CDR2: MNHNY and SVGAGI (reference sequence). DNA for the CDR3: TGTGCCAGCAGTTGGGACAGTTCCGATTACGAGCAGTACTTC. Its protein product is CASSWDSSDYEQYF.

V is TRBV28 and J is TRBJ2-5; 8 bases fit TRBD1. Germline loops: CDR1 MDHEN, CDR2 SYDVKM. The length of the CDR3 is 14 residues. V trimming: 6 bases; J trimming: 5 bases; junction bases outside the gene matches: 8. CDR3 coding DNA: TGTGCCAGCAGACCCCAGGGGGCTCGGGAGACCCAGTACTTC. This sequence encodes CASRPQGARETQYF.

CDR3 DNA sequence: TGTGCCAGCAGCTCAAGAATATTCCTGGGCGGGCAGCCCCAGCATTTT. Protein sequence: CASSSRIFLGGQPQHF. The rearrangement joins TRBV5-6 to TRBJ1-5; D is unclear. The germline V and J ends were trimmed by 3 bases and 7 bases, with 20 bases remaining between them. Germline CDR1 and CDR2: SGHDT and YYEEEE. The CDR3 covers 16 residues.

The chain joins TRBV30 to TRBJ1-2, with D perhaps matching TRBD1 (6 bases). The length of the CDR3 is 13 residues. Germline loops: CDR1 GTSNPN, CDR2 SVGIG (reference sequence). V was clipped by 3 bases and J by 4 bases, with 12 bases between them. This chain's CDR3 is CAWSEDSFYGYTF. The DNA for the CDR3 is TGTGCCTGGAGCGAGGACAGTTTCTATGGCTACACCTTC.

This chain's CDR3 is CASRGQGARGNTIYF. The CDR3 DNA is TGTGCCAGCAGGGGACAGGGGGCGCGTGGAAACACCATATATTTT. The chain carries TRBV5-6 and TRBJ1-3; 12 bases are a match to TRBD1. V shed 5 bases and J 3 bases; nucleotides not matched to a gene: 3. The CDR3 has 15 amino acids. The germline gives CDR1 SGHDT, CDR2 YYEEEE.

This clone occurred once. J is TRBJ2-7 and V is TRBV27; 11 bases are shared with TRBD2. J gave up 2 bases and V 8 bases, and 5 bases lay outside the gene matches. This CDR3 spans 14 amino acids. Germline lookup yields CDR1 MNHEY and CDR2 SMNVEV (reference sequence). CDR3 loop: CASGLAGGPYEQYF. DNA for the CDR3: TGTGCCAGCGGTCTAGCGGGAGGTCCCTACGAGCAGTACTTC.

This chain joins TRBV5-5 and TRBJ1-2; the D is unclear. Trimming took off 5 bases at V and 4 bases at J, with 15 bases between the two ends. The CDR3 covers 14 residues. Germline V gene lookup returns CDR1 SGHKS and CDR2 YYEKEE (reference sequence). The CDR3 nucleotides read TGTGCCAGCAGTCGTGAGGTGGGTCGCTATGGCTACACCTTC. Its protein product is CASSREVGRYGYTF.

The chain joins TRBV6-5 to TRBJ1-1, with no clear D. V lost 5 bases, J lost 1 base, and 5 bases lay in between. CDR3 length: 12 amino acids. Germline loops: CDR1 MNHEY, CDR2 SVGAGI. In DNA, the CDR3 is TGTGCCAGCAGTCGGAGGAACACTGAAGCTTTCTTT. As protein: CASSRRNTEAFF.

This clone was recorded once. The CDR3 sequence: CASSLSGTSYEQYF. The CDR3 nucleotides read TGTGCCAGCAGTTTATCGGGGACTAGCTACGAGCAGTACTTC. The chain couples TRBV27 to TRBJ2-7; 8 nucleotides align to TRBD2. The CDR3 has 14 amino acids. J gave up 3 bases and V 0 bases, and 1 base lay outside the gene matches. CDR1 is MNHEY and CDR2 is SMNVEV in the germline V gene (reference sequence).

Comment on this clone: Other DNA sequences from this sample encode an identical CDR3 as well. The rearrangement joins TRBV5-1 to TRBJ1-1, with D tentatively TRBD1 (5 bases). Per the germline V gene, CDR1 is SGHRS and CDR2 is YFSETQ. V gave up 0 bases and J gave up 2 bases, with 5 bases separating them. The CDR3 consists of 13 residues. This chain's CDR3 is CASSLGGNTEAFF. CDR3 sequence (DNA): TGCGCCAGCAGCTTGGGGGGCAACACTGAAGCTTTCTTT.

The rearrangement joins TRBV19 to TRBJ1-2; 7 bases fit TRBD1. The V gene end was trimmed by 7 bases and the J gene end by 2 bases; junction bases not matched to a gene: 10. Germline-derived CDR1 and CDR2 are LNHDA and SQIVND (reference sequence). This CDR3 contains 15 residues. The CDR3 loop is CASTYQGGTNYGYTF. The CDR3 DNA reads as TGTGCCAGTACCTATCAGGGGGGCACGAACTATGGCTACACCTTC. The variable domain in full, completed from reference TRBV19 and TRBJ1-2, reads DGGITQSPKYLFRKEGQNVTLSCEQNLNHDAMYWYRQDPGQGLRLIYYSQIVNDFQKGDIAEGYSVSREKKESFPLTVTSAQKNPTAFYLCASTYQGGTNYGYTFGSGTRLTVV.

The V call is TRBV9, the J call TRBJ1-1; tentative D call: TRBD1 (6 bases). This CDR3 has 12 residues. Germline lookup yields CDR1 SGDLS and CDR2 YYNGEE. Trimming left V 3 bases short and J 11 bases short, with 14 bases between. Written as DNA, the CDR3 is TGTGCCAGCAGCGCGTTAGACAGGACGGCTTTCTTT. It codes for CASSALDRTAFF.